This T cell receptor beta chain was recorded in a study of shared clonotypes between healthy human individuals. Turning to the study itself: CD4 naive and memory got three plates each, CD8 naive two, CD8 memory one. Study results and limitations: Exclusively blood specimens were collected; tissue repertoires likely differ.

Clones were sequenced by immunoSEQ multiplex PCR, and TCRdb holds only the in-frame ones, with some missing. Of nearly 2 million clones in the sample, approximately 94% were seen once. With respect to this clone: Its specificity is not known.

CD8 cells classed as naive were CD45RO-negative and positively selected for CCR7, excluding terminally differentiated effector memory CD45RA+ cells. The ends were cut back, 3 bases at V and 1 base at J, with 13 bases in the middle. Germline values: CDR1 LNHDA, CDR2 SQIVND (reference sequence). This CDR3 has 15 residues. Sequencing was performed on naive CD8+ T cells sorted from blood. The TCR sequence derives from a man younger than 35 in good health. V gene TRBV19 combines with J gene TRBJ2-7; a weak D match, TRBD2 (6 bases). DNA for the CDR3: TGTGCCAGTAGTATGTCCAGCGGGTTTTCCTACGAGCAGTACTTC. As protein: CASSMSSGFSYEQYF.